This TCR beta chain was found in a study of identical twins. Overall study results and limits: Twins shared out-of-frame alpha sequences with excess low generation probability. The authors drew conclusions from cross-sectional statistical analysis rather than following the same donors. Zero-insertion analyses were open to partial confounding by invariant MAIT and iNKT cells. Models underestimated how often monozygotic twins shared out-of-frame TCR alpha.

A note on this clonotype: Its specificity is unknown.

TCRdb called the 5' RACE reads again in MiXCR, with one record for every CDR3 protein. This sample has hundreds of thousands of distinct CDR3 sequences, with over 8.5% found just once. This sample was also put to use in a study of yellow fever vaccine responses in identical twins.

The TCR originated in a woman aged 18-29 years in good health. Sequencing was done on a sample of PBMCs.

In DNA form, the CDR3 reads TGTGCCAGCACCACTACCCGGACGTTTAACTACGAGCAGTACTTC. Its translation is CASTTTRTFNYEQYF. The rearrangement uses TRBV28 and TRBJ2-7; D not certain. V shed 7 bases and J shed 3 bases, with 19 bases lying between them. This CDR3 has 15 amino acids. CDR1 is MDHEN, CDR2 SYDVKM, per germline.